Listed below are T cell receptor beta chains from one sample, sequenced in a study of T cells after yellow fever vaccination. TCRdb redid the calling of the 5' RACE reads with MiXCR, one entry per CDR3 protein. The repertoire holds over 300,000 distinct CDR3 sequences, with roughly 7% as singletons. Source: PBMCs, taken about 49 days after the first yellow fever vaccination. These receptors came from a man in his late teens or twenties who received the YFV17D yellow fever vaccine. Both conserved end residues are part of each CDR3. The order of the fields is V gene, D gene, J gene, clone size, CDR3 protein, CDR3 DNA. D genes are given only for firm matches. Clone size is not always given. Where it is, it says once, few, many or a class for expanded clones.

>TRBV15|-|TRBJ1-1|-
CATSRDWGYTEAFF
TGTGCCACCAGCAGAGATTGGGGGTACACTGAAGCTTTCTTT
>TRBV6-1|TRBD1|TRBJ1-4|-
CASSETGVDEKLFF
TGTGCCAGCAGCGAGACAGGGGTGGATGAAAAACTGTTTTTT
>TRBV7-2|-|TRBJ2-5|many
CASNSVGGPGETQYF
TGTGCCAGCAATTCCGTGGGGGGGCCGGGAGAGACCCAGTACTTC
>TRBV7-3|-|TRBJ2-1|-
CASSLGVSGYNEQFF
TGTGCCAGCAGCTTAGGGGTTAGCGGTTACAATGAGCAGTTCTTC
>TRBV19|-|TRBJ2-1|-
CASKSRGGSSYNEQFF
TGTGCCAGTAAATCCAGGGGGGGAAGCTCCTACAATGAGCAGTTCTTC
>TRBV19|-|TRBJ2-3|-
CASSPPEDTQYF
TGTGCCAGTAGCCCTCCCGAGGATACGCAGTATTTT
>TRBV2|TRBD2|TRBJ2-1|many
CASGTPELAGEENEQFF
TGTGCCAGCGGCACTCCCGAACTAGCGGGGGAAGAGAATGAGCAGTTCTTC
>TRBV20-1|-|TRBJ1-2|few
CSARDLRSANYGYTF
TGCAGTGCTAGAGATCTGCGGTCAGCTAACTATGGCTACACCTTC
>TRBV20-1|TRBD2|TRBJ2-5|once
CSARPAGEKETQYF
TGCAGTGCTAGGCCAGCGGGGGAAAAAGAGACCCAGTACTTC
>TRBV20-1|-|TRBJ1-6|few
CSASPDSHNSPLHF
TGCAGTGCTAGCCCCGACAGCCATAATTCACCCCTCCACTTT
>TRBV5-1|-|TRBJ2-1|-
CASSFGPLANEQFF
TGCGCCAGCAGCTTTGGGCCCTTGGCGAATGAGCAGTTCTTC
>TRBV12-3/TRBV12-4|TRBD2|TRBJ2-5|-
CASSLISGDETQYF
TGTGCCAGCAGTTTGATTAGCGGGGACGAGACCCAGTACTTC
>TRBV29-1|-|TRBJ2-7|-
CSVVGTPTYEQYF
TGCAGCGTTGTAGGGACTCCCACCTACGAGCAGTACTTC
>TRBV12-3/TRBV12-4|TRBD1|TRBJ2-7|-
CASRGTGVNEQYF
TGTGCCAGCAGAGGGACAGGGGTTAACGAGCAGTACTTC
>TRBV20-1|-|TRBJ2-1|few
CSARSPPGGGYNEQFF
TGCAGTGCCCGATCCCCGCCGGGGGGCGGGTACAATGAGCAGTTCTTC
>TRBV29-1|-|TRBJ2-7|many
CSVDGLGSRPYEQYF
TGCAGCGTTGATGGTTTGGGATCACGACCCTACGAGCAGTACTTC
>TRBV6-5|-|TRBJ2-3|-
CASSYASGSHHTDTQYF
TGTGCCAGCAGTTACGCCTCCGGGTCCCACCACACAGATACGCAGTATTTT
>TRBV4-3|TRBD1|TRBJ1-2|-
CASSQSTGGKRGYTF
TGCGCCAGCAGCCAATCTACAGGGGGTAAGAGAGGCTACACCTTC
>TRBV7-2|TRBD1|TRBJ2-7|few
CASSSSGQPQNF
TGTGCCAGCAGCAGTTCGGGACAGCCCCAAAACTTC
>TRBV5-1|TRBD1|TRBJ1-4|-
CASRPGDSQGKLFF
TGCGCCAGTCGTCCTGGGGACAGCCAGGGAAAACTGTTTTTT
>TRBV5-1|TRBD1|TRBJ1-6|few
CASSLGGQINSPLHF
TGCGCCAGCAGCTTGGGGGGACAGATAAATTCACCCCTCCACTTT
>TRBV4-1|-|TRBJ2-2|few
CASSQGGAGTGELFF
TGCGCCAGCAGCCAAGGGGGGGCCGGCACCGGGGAGCTGTTTTTT